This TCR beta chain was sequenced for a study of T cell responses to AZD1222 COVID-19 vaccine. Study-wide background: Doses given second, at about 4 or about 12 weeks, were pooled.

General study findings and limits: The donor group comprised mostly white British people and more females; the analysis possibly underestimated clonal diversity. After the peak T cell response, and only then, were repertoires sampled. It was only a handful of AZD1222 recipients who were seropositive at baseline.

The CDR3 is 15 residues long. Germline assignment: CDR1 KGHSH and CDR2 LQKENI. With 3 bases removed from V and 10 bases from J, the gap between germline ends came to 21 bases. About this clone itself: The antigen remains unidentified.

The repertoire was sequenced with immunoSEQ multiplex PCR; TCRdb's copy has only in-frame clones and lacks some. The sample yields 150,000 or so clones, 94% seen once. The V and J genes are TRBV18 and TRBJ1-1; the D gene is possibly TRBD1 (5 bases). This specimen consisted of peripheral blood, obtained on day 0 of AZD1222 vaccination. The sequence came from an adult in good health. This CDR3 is CASSPAGTPGEGAFF. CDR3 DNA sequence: TGTGCCAGCTCACCGGCCGGGACGCCCGGAGAAGGAGCTTTCTTT.